The entry that follows covers one T cell receptor (beta chain) sequence. This clone has just one count. The specificity of this receptor is unknown. No clone much larger than this one lies a single base away; base qualities are absent. This sample stems from a study of T cell responses to AZD1222 COVID-19 vaccine (dated by TCRdb to about 2021). With regard to the full study: Because spike-specific TCR depth and breadth did not differ between the two schedules, AZD1222 recipients who got a second dose at roughly 4 weeks were pooled with those who got a second dose at roughly 12 weeks. A total of 240 or so trial participants underwent TCR sequencing, of whom about 210 had received two doses of AZD1222 and approximately 25 had received two doses of the MenACWY control vaccine. Trial participants were enrolled by age into 18-55, 56-69 and 70-plus year subgroups, with approximately 150, 30 and 60 TCR-sequenced participants respectively.

V is cut by 1 base and J by 8 bases, and the space between the germline ends is 17 bases. The CDR3 sequence holds 16 residues, the cysteine and phenylalanine included. Only CDR3 DNA is held: 48 bases, read in frame from base 1. The germline V gene (reference sequence) gives CDR1 as LGHDT and CDR2 as YNNKEL. Points the paper makes about the study in general: After two AZD1222 doses, both the breadth and the depth of spike-specific TCRs were significantly higher than at day 0 and than in MenACWY recipients. In the small 56-69-year group, the increase in depth fell short of significance, most likely because of low power. Vaccine-associated CD4 TCRs spanned the whole spike protein, with dominant responses in regions 160-218 and 743-854. Participants were mostly white British, with more females than males. The authors suggested clonal diversity may have been underestimated. Only five or six AZD1222 recipients were SARS-CoV-2 seropositive at baseline, limiting conclusions about previously exposed vaccinees. Because no samples from the day 14 peak response were available, repertoires could be characterized only after the peak T cell response. Reportedly, close to half of the unique spike-specific TCRs recognized epitopes lying outside the regions that are mutated in the B.1.351 and B.1.1.7 variants.

Reading the label with the study, this specimen's time point is: baseline before first vaccination. Samples from vaccinated people were obtained from the UK trials COV001 and COV002, which included a single-blind randomized controlled phase 2/3 trial of AZD1222 (ChAdOx1 nCoV-19) in healthy adults. For TCRbeta chain sequencing, PBMC samples from trial participants were taken at day 0 and at day 28 after the second dose. The CDR3 regions of human TCRbeta chains were analyzed by immunosequencing. As for how the authors treated the data: TCRs in the repertoires were matched against a reference library of SARS-CoV-2-specific TCRs that had been generated with the MIRA antigen-specificity platform. Breadth was defined as the fraction of unique TCRs that were SARS-CoV-2-associated, and depth was defined as the fraction of total T cells that were SARS-CoV-2-associated. Using the MIRA data, every spike-specific TCR was mapped to the spike region that the TCR reacted to and assigned to either a CD4 or a CD8 class. Log10-transformed breadth and depth values were compared by one-way ANOVA with Sidak's multiple comparisons tests. TCRdb obtained this table from immuneACCESS and retained in-frame rearrangements with V and J assigned. These tables miss some clones; where compared with another copy, unresolved V genes account for less than half of the shortfall, and the remainder is unexplained. Clone size and the V and J calls come from that table; the DNA yielded D and trimming. The sample table holds roughly 120,000 clones, of which about 90% were seen once. Roughly 5.7% of the sample goes to the ten largest clones.

The sample here was peripheral blood, taken on day 0 of AZD1222 vaccination. The sequence joins TRBV3-1 (or the pseudogene TRBV3-2) to TRBJ1-4; matching of 6 bases hints at TRBD1 as the D gene. The source is an adult in good health. The CDR3 is CASSQGPGGRWEKLFF. The DNA reads as follows: TGTGCCAGCAGCCAAGGTCCCGGGGGGCGATGGGAAAAACTGTTTTTT.